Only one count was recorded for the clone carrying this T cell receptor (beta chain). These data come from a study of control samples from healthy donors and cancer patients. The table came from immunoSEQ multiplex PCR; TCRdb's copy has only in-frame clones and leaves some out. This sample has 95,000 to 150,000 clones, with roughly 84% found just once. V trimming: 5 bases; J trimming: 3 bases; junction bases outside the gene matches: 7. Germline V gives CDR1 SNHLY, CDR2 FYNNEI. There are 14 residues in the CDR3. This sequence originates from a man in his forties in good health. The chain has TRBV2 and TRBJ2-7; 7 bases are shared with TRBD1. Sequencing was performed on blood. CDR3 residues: CASSTGTVIYEQYF. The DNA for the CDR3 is TGTGCCAGCAGTACCGGGACAGTTATCTACGAGCAGTACTTC. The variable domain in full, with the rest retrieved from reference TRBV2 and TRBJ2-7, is EPEVTQTPSHQVTQMGQEVILRCVPISNHLYFYWYRQILGQKVEFLVSFYNNEISEKSEIFDDQFSVERPDGSNFTLKIRSTKLEDSAMYFCASSTGTVIYEQYFGPGTRLTVT.